This record covers a single T cell receptor beta chain. The data are from a study of T cell changes during pregnancy in multiple sclerosis. Profiled with immunoSEQ multiplex PCR; TCRdb holds only in-frame clones, not every one. Of about 49,000 clones in the sample, 90% were seen once. CDR1 and CDR2 from the germline V gene are MGHRA and YSYEKL. Trimming removed 6 bases from V and 7 bases from J, with 21 bases in between. CDR3 length equals 15 residues. This receptor was identified in a female donor in good health, enrolled as a control in a pregnancy study. J is TRBJ1-2 and V is TRBV4-1; D unclear. Sequenced material: peripheral blood, taken after pregnancy. DNA of the CDR3: TGCGCCAGCAGGTCCTCACAGCAGCCCGTGGGTGGCTACACCTTC. It is translated as CASRSSQQPVGGYTF.